The T cell receptor (beta chain) under discussion was sequenced for a study of beta chain features in type 1 diabetes. Points from the study as a whole: There was a moderate but significant shortening of TCRB CDR3s in all four CD4+ subsets of Type 1 diabetes patients.

This clone came up a few times. The antigen remains unidentified. Expressed TCRB transcripts were sequenced, since all the RNA that had been isolated was reverse transcribed. Clones were read by immunoSEQ multiplex PCR, and TCRdb kept only the in-frame ones, dropping some. The table shows 140,000 to 150,000 clones, with more than 10% occurring only once. The germline CDR1 and CDR2 sequences are SGHAT and FQNNGV. The CDR3 spans 16 residues. The V and J ends lost 5 bases and 0 bases, in that order; junction bases with no gene match: 7. The material sequenced was central memory CD4+ T cells from blood. The source is a young man with type 1 diabetes. The rearrangement uses TRBV11-2 and TRBJ1-1, with 9 bases fitting TRBD1. Here the CDR3 DNA reads TGTGCCAGCAGCCCCGACAGGGGGACCCTGAACACTGAAGCTTTCTTT. Translation: CASSPDRGTLNTEAFF.